Each of the 10 T cell receptor beta chains below was sequenced from the same sample in a study of shared clonotypes between healthy human individuals. Clones were read by immunoSEQ multiplex PCR, and TCRdb kept only the in-frame ones, dropping some. The sample has roughly 700,000 clones; approximately 79% are singletons. Material for sequencing was memory CD4+ T cells sorted from blood. The subset is: CD45RA-negative fraction. The receptors come from a woman in her 30s in good health.

The chain is built from TRBV7-9 and TRBJ2-2; 10 nucleotides align to TRBD1. Germline values: CDR1 SEHNR, CDR2 FQNEAQ (reference sequence). J was trimmed by 0 bases and V by 6 bases; bases with no gene match: 4. This CDR3 is 16 amino acids long. The CDR3 here is CASSSGTGANTGELFF. CDR3 nucleotides: TGTGCCAGCAGTTCCGGGACAGGGGCGAACACCGGGGAGCTGTTTTTT.

The chain is built from TRBV27 and TRBJ2-6; tentatively, D is TRBD2 (5 bases). CDR1 and CDR2 from the germline V gene are MNHEY and SMNVEV (reference sequence). Trimming took 3 bases from V and 0 from J, leaving 18 bases between them. The CDR3 spans 19 residues. The CDR3 DNA reads as TGTGCCAGCAGTTTGTATCGGGGAAACCTTTTCTCTGGGGCCAACGTCCTGACTTTC. It specifies CASSLYRGNLFSGANVLTF. Filled out from reference TRBV27 and TRBJ2-6, the complete variable domain reads EAQVTQNPRYLITVTGKKLTVTCSQNMNHEYMSWYRQDPGLGLRQIYYSMNVEVTDKGDVPEGYKVSRKEKRNFPLILESPSPNQTSLYFCASSLYRGNLFSGANVLTFGAGSRLTVL.

This rearrangement joins TRBV5-4 to TRBJ1-1; 7 bases fit TRBD1. CDR3 size: 16 residues. Germline V gene lookup returns CDR1 SGHNT and CDR2 YYREEE (reference sequence). V shed 4 bases, J shed 0 bases, and the junction held 9 bases outside the gene matches. The CDR3 DNA sequence: TGTGCCAGCAGCCCCAGGGGGGGATTTGTGAACACTGAAGCTTTCTTT. Its protein is CASSPRGGFVNTEAFF.

This chain connects TRBV18 to TRBJ2-5; 9 nucleotides align to TRBD2. CDR1 KGHSH and CDR2 LQKENI come from the germline V gene. With V trimmed by 3 bases and J by 5 bases, 7 bases remained unmatched. The CDR3 is made up of 15 amino acids. CDR3 in DNA: TGTGCCAGCTCACCGGGACTAGCTCAGGTGGAGACCCAGTACTTC. Translated, it gives CASSPGLAQVETQYF.

The chain combines TRBV19 with TRBJ2-6; 8 nucleotides align to TRBD1. Germline CDR1 LNHDA, CDR2 SQIVND (reference sequence). The CDR3 is 20 amino acids. Trimming cost V 4 bases and J 0 bases; bases outside gene matches: 14. Here the CDR3 reads CASSRISRGPLSSGANVLTF. DNA for the CDR3: TGTGCCAGTAGTAGGATCTCCAGGGGGCCCCTTAGCTCTGGGGCCAACGTCCTGACTTTC.

This chain connects TRBV6-6 to TRBJ2-4, with a possible D match to TRBD2 (5 bases). V shed 2 bases and J shed 4 bases, with 9 bases lying between them. Germline CDR1 is MNHNY and CDR2 is SVGAGI (reference sequence). CDR3 length: 14 amino acids. The DNA for the CDR3 is TGTGCCAGCAGTTACAGGGAGACTAAAAACATTCAGTACTTC. Translated, it gives CASSYRETKNIQYF.

The rearrangement links TRBV10-2 to TRBJ2-2; a weak D match, TRBD2 (5 bases). There are 15 residues in the CDR3. V was clipped by 7 bases and J by 0 bases, with 12 bases between them. The germline gives CDR1 WSHSY, CDR2 SAAADI. The CDR3 sequence is CASTLSGANTGELFF. CDR3 coding DNA: TGCGCCAGCACCCTCAGCGGAGCGAACACCGGGGAGCTGTTTTTT.

As regards this clone: The identical CDR3 is also encoded by other nucleotide sequences in the sample. J is TRBJ1-1 and V is TRBV2; weak D call: TRBD1 (6 bases). From germline, CDR1 is SNHLY and CDR2 FYNNEI. V lost 8 bases and J 2 bases, leaving 12 bases between the germline ends. The length of the CDR3 is 13 residues. The CDR3 sequence is CASSGDLNTEAFF. DNA of the CDR3: TGTGCCAGCTCAGGGGACCTAAACACTGAAGCTTTCTTT.

This clone was recorded a few times. This rearrangement joins TRBV11-2 to TRBJ2-1, with 8 nucleotides matching TRBD2. This CDR3 is 15 amino acids long. Germline CDR1 SGHAT, CDR2 FQNNGV. With V trimmed by 4 bases and J by 3 bases, 5 bases remained unmatched. CDR3 sequence (DNA): TGTGCCAGCAGCTCCTTAGCGGGAATCTACAATGAGCAGTTCTTC. Translating gives CASSSLAGIYNEQFF.

In regard to this clone: The sample carries other DNA sequences with the same CDR3. This rearrangement joins TRBV28 to TRBJ2-6, with D hard to call. This CDR3 is 14 amino acids long. Between the trimmed V and J ends, which lost 3 bases and 3 bases, there was a span of 6 bases. CDR1 MDHEN and CDR2 SYDVKM come from the germline V gene. The CDR3 DNA reads as TGTGCCAGCAGTTTCACCGGTGGGGCCAACGTCCTGACTTTC. This translates into CASSFTGGANVLTF.